These 17 T cell receptor beta chains share one sample of origin, sequenced in a study of shared clonotypes between healthy human individuals. The data were produced by immunoSEQ multiplex PCR, yet TCRdb's version contains in-frame clones alone and is incomplete. The sample consists of fewer than 1.4 million clones, around 78% of them appearing once. Material for sequencing was memory CD4+ T cells from PBMCs. The subset was: CD45RA-negative fraction. The receptors originated from a man younger than 30 in good health. Some clones in this sample may be carry-over from other donors' samples.

The V call is TRBV6-5, the J call TRBJ1-5; D possibly corresponds to TRBD1 (5 bases). V lost 0 bases and J lost 4, with 10 bases in between. Germline V lookup: CDR1 MNHEY, CDR2 SVGAGI. The CDR3 has 15 residues. The CDR3: CASSYSMGGNQPQHF. The DNA for the CDR3 is TGTGCCAGCAGTTACTCGATGGGGGGGAATCAGCCCCAGCATTTT.

This clone was seen a few times. This rearrangement joins TRBV5-6 to TRBJ2-2; 8 bases line up with TRBD2. With V trimmed by 3 bases and J by 1 base, 5 bases remained unmatched. Germline V gives CDR1 SGHDT, CDR2 YYEEEE. The CDR3 covers 16 residues. The CDR3 DNA reads TGTGCCAGCAGCTCCCGGCTAGCGGGGAACACCGGGGAGCTGTTTTTT. This translates into CASSSRLAGNTGELFF.

The genes are TRBV28 and TRBJ2-3, with D tentatively TRBD2 (5 bases). This CDR3 comprises 14 residues. The germline gives CDR1 MDHEN, CDR2 SYDVKM. Trimming took 8 bases from V and 4 from J, leaving 16 bases between them. The chain's CDR3 is CASDPQNGADTQYF. CDR3 sequence (DNA): TGTGCCAGCGACCCGCAGAACGGGGCAGATACGCAGTATTTT.

The rearrangement joins TRBV5-1 to TRBJ2-1; D is perhaps TRBD1 (6 bases). The V gene's germline CDR1 is SGHRS and CDR2 YFSETQ. The CDR3 loop spans 17 amino acids. V was shortened by 5 bases and J by 4 bases, with 22 bases between the two germline ends. CDR3 sequence: CASRPNPSGEFYNEQFF. DNA for the CDR3: TGCGCCAGCAGACCTAACCCCTCAGGGGAGTTTTACAATGAGCAGTTCTTC.

With regard to this clone: This sample includes further DNA sequences coding for the same CDR3. V usage is TRBV2 and J usage is TRBJ1-2, with 10 bases identical to TRBD1. Germline-derived CDR1 and CDR2 are SNHLY and FYNNEI. V lost 6 bases to trimming and J lost 3 bases; unmatched junction nucleotides: 4. There are 14 residues in the CDR3. CDR3 DNA: TGTGCCAGCAGCCGGGACAGGGGAGACTATGGCTACACCTTC. This encodes CASSRDRGDYGYTF.

The chain joins TRBV5-1 to TRBJ2-5; 8 bases are shared with TRBD1. Trimming cost V 0 bases and J 1 base; bases outside gene matches: 2. The germline V gene has CDR1 SGHRS and CDR2 YFSETQ. The CDR3 covers 15 residues. The CDR3 DNA reads as TGCGCCAGCAGCTTGGGACAGGGGATCCAAGAGACCCAGTACTTC. Protein: CASSLGQGIQETQYF. The variable domain in full, completed from reference TRBV5-1 and TRBJ2-5, reads KAGVTQTPRYLIKTRGQQVTLSCSPISGHRSVSWYQQTPGQGLQFLFEYFSETQRNKGNFPGRFSGRQFSNSRSEMNVSTLELGDSALYLCASSLGQGIQETQYFGPGTRLLVL.

In this sample, this clone turned up once. The genes are TRBV28 and TRBJ1-1; 7 bases match TRBD1. This CDR3 is 15 amino acids long. Trimming at V came to 6 bases and at J to 0 bases, leaving 7 bases not matched to a gene. Germline CDR1 is MDHEN and CDR2 is SYDVKM. This CDR3 reads CASRPTGLLNTEAFF. The CDR3 bases are TGTGCCAGCAGGCCGACAGGGCTGTTGAACACTGAAGCTTTCTTT.

V and J are TRBV28 and TRBJ1-4; 7 positions agree with TRBD1. Unmatched junction bases numbered 4, after V lost 2 bases and J lost 7 bases. Germline V lookup: CDR1 MDHEN, CDR2 SYDVKM. The CDR3 spans 14 residues. In DNA, the CDR3 is TGTGCCAGCAGTTTAGATGCAGGGGGTGAAAAACTGTTTTTT. It translates to CASSLDAGGEKLFF.

The chain uses TRBV7-9 and TRBJ1-1; the D gene is possibly TRBD1 (6 bases). Trimming pared 3 bases from V and 0 bases from J, leaving 11 bases between. The germline CDR1 and CDR2 sequences are SEHNR and FQNEAQ (reference sequence). There are 15 residues in the CDR3. In DNA, the CDR3 is TGTGCCAGCAGCTTGGGGGCCCTCATGAACACTGAAGCTTTCTTT. It specifies CASSLGALMNTEAFF.

This sequence joins TRBV4-3 and TRBJ2-5; D possibly corresponds to TRBD1 (5 bases). Germline V gives CDR1 LGHNA, CDR2 YSLEER. V was cut by 4 bases and J by 7 bases, with 16 bases left in between. The CDR3 covers 14 residues. The CDR3 sequence is CASSPQGPIGTQYF. The CDR3 DNA reads TGCGCCAGCAGCCCCCAGGGTCCGATCGGGACCCAGTACTTC.

Concerning this clone: This sample also contains other DNA sequences that code for the same CDR3. The chain uses TRBV27 and TRBJ2-7; 8 bases line up with TRBD1. Germline CDR1 reads MNHEY; CDR2 reads SMNVEV (reference sequence). The CDR3 has 16 amino acids. The V and J ends lost 2 bases and 2 bases, in that order; junction bases with no gene match: 8. The CDR3 spells CASSLRLQGAAYEQYF. CDR3 coding DNA: TGTGCCAGCAGTTTACGTTTGCAGGGGGCGGCCTACGAGCAGTACTTC.

This chain links TRBV28 with TRBJ2-5, with D perhaps TRBD1 or TRBD2 (6 bases each). Between the trimmed V and J ends, which lost 6 bases and 2 bases, there was a span of 13 bases. The CDR3 extends over 14 amino acids. Germline V gene sequence: CDR1 MDHEN, CDR2 SYDVKM. The CDR3 here is CASRRGGIQETQYF. The CDR3 DNA reads TGTGCCAGCAGGCGAGGGGGGATTCAAGAGACCCAGTACTTC. Full variable domain (remainder filled in from reference TRBV28 and TRBJ2-5): DVKVTQSSRYLVKRTGEKVFLECVQDMDHENMFWYRQDPGLGLRLIYFSYDVKMKEKGDIPEGYSVSREKKERFSLILESASTNQTSMYLCASRRGGIQETQYFGPGTRLLVL.

This clone showed up just a few times. The rearrangement links TRBV20-1 to TRBJ1-1; D ambiguous. CDR1 is DFQATT and CDR2 is SNEGSKA in the germline V gene (reference sequence). Trimming took off 6 bases at V and 0 bases at J, with 5 bases between the two ends. This CDR3 has 11 residues. The CDR3 bases are TGCAGTGCCAAACTGAACACTGAAGCTTTCTTT. It encodes CSAKLNTEAFF.

The V gene is TRBV19, the J gene TRBJ1-5; perhaps TRBD1 as D (5 bases). The CDR3 is made up of 14 amino acids. Germline CDR1 is LNHDA and CDR2 is SQIVND (reference sequence). Deletions cut 7 bases from V and 6 bases from J, with 16 bases between. The CDR3 loop is CASTIASGFQPQHF. The CDR3 nucleotides are TGTGCCAGTACCATAGCCTCAGGGTTTCAGCCCCAGCATTTT.

This clone has more than one count but fewer than ten. The J gene is TRBJ1-1, the V gene TRBV18; 7 bases agree with TRBD1. Per germline, CDR1 KGHSH and CDR2 LQKENI. The V segment lost 5 bases and the J segment 1 base; nucleotides outside the gene matches: 7. This CDR3 has 15 amino acids. Written as DNA, the CDR3 is TGTGCCAGCTCATTCTCCGGGACAGAGAACACTGAAGCTTTCTTT. This encodes CASSFSGTENTEAFF. The full variable domain, its missing parts supplied by reference TRBV18 and TRBJ1-1, is NAGVMQNPRHLVRRRGQEARLRCSPMKGHSHVYWYRQLPEEGLKFMVYLQKENIIDESGMPKERFSAEFPKEGPSILRIQQVVRGDSAAYFCASSFSGTENTEAFFGQGTRLTVV.

This clone was seen a single time. The genes are TRBV28 and TRBJ2-5; the D gene could be TRBD1 or TRBD2 (6 bases each). In germline, CDR1 is MDHEN, CDR2 SYDVKM. The CDR3 covers 13 residues. With 10 bases removed from V and 5 bases from J, the gap between germline ends came to 17 bases. The CDR3 protein is CATRTGASETQYF. The CDR3 coding sequence is TGTGCCACCAGAACGGGGGCTTCGGAGACCCAGTACTTC.

This chain connects TRBV19 to TRBJ2-7, with D unclear. The CDR3 has 15 residues. Germline values: CDR1 LNHDA, CDR2 SQIVND (reference sequence). The V gene lost 3 bases and the J gene lost 3 bases, with 15 bases spanning the gap. CDR3 sequence: CASSISGSVGYEQYF. The DNA of the CDR3 is TGTGCCAGTAGTATTTCTGGGTCGGTAGGCTACGAGCAGTACTTC.